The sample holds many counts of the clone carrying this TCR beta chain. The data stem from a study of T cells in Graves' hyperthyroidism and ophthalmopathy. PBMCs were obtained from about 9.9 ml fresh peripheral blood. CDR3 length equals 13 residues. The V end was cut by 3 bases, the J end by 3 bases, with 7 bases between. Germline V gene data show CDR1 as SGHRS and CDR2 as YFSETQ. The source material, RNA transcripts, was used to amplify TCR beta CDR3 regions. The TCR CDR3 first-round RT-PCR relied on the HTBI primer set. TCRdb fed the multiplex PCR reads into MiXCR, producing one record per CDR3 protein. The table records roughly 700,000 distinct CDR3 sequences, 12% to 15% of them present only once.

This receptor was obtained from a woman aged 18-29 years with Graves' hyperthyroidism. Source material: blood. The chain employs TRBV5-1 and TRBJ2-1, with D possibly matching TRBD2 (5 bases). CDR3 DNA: TGCGCCAGCAGCTACAGCGGCTACAATGAGCAGTTCTTC. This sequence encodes CASSYSGYNEQFF.